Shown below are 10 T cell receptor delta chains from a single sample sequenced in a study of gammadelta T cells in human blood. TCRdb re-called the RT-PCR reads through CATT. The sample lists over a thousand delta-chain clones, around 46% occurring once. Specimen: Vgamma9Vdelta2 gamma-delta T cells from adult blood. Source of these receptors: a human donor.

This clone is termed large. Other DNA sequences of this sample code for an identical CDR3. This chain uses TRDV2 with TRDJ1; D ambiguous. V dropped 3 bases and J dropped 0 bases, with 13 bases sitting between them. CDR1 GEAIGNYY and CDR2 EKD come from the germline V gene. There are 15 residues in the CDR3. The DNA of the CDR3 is TGTGCCTGTGACTCGCTAGGGAGCTACACCGATAAACTCATCTTT. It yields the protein CACDSLGSYTDKLIF.

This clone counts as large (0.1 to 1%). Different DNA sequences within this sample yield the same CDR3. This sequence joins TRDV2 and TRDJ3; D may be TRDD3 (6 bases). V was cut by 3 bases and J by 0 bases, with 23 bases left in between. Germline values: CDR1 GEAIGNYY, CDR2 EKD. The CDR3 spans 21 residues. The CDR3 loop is CACDPVAGDAESSWDTRQMFF. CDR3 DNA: TGTGCCTGTGACCCCGTTGCTGGGGATGCCGAGAGCTCCTGGGACACCCGACAGATGTTTTTC.

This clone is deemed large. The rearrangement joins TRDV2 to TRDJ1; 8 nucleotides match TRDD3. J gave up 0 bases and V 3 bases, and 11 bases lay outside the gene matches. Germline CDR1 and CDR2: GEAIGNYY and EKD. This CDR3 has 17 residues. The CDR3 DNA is TGTGCCTGTGACTACTGGGGGTCAACAGGGTACACCGATAAACTCATCTTT. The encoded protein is CACDYWGSTGYTDKLIF.

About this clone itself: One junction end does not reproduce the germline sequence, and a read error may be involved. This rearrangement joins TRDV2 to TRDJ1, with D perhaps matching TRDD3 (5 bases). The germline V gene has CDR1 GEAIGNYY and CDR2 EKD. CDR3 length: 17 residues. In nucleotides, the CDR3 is TGTGCCTGGGACACCGCTGAGGTCGGGCCGCGGGGGGGTAAAATCATCTTT. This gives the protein CAWDTAEVGPRGGKIIF.

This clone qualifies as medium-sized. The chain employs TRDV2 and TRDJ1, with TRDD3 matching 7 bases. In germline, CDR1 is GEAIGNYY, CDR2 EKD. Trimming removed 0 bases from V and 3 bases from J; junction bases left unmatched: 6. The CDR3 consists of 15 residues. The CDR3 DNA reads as TGTGCCTGTGACACCGTAGGGGGATCTGCCGATAAACTCATCTTT. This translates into CACDTVGGSADKLIF.

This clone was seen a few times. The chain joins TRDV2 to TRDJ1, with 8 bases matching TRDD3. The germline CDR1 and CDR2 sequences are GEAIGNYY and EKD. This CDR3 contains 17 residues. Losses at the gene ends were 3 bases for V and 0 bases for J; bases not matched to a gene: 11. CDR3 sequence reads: CACDSLLGGNYTDKLIF. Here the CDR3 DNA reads TGTGCCTGTGACTCCCTACTGGGGGGAAATTACACCGATAAACTCATCTTT.

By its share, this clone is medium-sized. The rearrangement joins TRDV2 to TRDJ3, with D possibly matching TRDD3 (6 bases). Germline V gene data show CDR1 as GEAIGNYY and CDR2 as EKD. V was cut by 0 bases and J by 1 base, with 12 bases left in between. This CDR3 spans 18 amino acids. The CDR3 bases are TGTGCCTGTGACACCGGGGATCATACGTCCTGGGACACCCGACAGATGTTTTTC. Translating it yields CACDTGDHTSWDTRQMFF.

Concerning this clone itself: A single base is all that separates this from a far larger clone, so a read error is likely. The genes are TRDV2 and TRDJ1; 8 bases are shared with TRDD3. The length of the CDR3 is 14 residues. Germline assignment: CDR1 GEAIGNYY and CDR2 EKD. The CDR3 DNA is TGTGCCTATGACCTACTGGGGGACACCGATAAACTCATCTTT. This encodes CAYDLLGDTDKLIF.

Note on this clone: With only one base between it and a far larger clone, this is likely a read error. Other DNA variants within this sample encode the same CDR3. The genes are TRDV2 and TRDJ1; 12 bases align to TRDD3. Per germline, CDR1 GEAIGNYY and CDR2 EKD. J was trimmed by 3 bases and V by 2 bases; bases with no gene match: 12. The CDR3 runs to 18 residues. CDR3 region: CACDRVTTGGYSSDKLIF. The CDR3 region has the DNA TGTGCCTGTGACAGGGTGACGACTGGGGGATACTCGTCCGATAAACTCATCTTT.

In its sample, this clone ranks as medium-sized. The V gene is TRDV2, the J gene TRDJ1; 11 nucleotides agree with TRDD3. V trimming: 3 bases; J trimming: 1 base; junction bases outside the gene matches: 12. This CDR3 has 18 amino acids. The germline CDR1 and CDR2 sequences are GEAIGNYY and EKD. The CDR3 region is CACDPLLGDRAGTDKLIF. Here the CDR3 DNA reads TGTGCCTGTGACCCTTTACTGGGGGATAGGGCCGGCACCGATAAACTCATCTTT.